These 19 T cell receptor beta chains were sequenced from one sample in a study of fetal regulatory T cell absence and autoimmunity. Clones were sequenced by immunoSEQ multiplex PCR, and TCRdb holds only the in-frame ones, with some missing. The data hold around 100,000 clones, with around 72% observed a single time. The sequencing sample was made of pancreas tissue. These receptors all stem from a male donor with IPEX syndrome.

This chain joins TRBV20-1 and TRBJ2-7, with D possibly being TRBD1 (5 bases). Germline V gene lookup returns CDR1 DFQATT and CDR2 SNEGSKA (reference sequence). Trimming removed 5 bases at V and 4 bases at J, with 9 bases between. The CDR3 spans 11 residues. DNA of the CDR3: TGCAGTGCTCCAAAGGGGTACGAGCAGTACTTC. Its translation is CSAPKGYEQYF.

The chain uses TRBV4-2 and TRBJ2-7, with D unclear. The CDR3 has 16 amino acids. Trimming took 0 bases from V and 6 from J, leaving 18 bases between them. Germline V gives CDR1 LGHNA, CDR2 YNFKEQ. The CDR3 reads CASSQDVWATVLEQYF. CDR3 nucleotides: TGTGCCAGCAGCCAAGATGTGTGGGCTACGGTTCTCGAGCAGTACTTC.

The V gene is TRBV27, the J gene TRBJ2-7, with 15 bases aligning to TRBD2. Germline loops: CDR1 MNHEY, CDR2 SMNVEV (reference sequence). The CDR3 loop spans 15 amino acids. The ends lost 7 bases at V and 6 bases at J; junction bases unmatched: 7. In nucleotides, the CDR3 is TGTGCCAGCACCCGGACTAGCGGGAGGGCCGGCGAGCAGTACTTC. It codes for CASTRTSGRAGEQYF.

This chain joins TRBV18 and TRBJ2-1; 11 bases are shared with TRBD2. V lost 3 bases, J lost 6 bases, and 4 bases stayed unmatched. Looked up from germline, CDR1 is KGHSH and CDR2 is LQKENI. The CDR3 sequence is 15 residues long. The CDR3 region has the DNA TGTGCCAGCTCACCCGGGACTAGCGGTATCAATGAGCAGTTCTTC. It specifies CASSPGTSGINEQFF.

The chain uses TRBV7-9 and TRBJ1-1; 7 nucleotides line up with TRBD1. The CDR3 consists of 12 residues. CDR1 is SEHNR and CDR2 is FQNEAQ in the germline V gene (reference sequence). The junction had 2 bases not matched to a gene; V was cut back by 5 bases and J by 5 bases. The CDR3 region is CASSQGGTEAFF. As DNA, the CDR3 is TGTGCCAGCAGCCAGGGGGGGACTGAAGCTTTCTTT.

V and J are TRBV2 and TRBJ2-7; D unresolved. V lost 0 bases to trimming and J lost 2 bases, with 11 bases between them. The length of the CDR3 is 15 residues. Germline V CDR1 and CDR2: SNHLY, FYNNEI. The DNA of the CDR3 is TGTGCCAGCAGTGAAGCGATGACATCCGCCTACGAGCAGTACTTC. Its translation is CASSEAMTSAYEQYF.

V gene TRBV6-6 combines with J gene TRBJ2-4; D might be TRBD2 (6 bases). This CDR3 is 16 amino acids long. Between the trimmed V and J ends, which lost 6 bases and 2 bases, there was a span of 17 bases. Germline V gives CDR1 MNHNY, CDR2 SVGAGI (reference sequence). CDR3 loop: CASRAGRGVSKNIQYF. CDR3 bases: TGTGCCAGCAGGGCGGGAAGAGGGGTGTCCAAAAACATTCAGTACTTC.

As DNA, the CDR3 is TGTGCCAGCAGATTCGACGGACCTACTGACACTGAAGCTTTCTTT. Its protein product is CASRFDGPTDTEAFF. The chain carries TRBV6-5 and TRBJ1-1; D unresolved. Germline CDR1 MNHEY, CDR2 SVGAGI. The V gene lost 6 bases and the J gene lost 3 bases, with 17 bases spanning the gap. The CDR3 spans 15 residues.

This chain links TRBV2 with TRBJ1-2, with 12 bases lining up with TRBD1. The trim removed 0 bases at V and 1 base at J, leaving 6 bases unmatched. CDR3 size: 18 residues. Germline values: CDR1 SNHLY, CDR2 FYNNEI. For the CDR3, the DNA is TGTGCCAGCAGTGAAGCGCTGGGACAGGGGGCCCTTAACTATGGCTACACCTTC. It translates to CASSEALGQGALNYGYTF.

The CDR3 loop reads CASSLGILTSGHNEQFF. DNA of the CDR3: TGTGCCAGCAGCTTAGGGATTTTGACTAGCGGTCACAATGAGCAGTTCTTC. The V and J genes are TRBV7-8 and TRBJ2-1; 9 bases line up with TRBD2. The germline gives CDR1 SGHVS, CDR2 FQNEAQ. The CDR3 totals 17 residues. Trimming removed 1 base from V and 5 bases from J; junction bases left unmatched: 9. The full variable domain, in which reference TRBV7-8 and TRBJ2-1 provide the parts outside the CDR3, is GAGVSQSPRYKVAKRGQDVALRCDPISGHVSLFWYQQALGQGPEFLTYFQNEAQLDKSGLPSDRFFAERPEGSVSTLKIQRTQQEDSAVYLCASSLGILTSGHNEQFFGPGTRLTVL.

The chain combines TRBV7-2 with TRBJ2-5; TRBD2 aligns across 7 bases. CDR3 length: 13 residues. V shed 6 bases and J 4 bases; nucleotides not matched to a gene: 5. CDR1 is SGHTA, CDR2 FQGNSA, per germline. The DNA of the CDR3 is TGTGCCAGCAGGCACACTAGCGTAGAGACCCAGTACTTC. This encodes CASRHTSVETQYF.

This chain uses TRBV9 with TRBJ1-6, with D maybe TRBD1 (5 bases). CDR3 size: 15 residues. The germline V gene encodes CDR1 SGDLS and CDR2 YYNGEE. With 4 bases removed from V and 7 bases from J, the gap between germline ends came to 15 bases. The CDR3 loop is CASSSHRAGNSPLHF. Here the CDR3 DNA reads TGTGCCAGCAGCTCCCACCGAGCAGGGAATTCACCCCTCCACTTT. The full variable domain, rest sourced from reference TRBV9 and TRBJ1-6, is DSGVTQTPKHLITATGQRVTLRCSPRSGDLSVYWYQQSLDQGLQFLIQYYNGEERAKGNILERFSAQQFPDLHSELNLSSLELGDSALYFCASSSHRAGNSPLHFGNGTRLTVT.

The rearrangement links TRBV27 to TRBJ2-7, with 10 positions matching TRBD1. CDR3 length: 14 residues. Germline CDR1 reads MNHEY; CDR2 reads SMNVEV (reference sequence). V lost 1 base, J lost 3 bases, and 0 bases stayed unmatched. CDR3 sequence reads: CASSLWTGGYEQYF. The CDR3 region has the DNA TGTGCCAGCAGTTTATGGACAGGGGGCTACGAGCAGTACTTC.

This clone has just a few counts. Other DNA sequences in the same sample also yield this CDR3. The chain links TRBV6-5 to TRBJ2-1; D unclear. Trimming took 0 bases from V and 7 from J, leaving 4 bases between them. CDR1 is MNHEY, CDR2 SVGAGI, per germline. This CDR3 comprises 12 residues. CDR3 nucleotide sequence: TGTGCCAGCAGTTACTCTGGGAATGAGCAGTTCTTC. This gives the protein CASSYSGNEQFF.

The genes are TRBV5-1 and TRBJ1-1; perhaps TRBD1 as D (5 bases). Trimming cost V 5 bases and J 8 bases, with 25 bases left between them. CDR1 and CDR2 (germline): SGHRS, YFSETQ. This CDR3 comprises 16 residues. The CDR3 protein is CASSWDGDGGAPEAFF. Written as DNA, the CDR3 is TGCGCCAGCAGTTGGGACGGGGACGGTGGGGCCCCCGAAGCTTTCTTT.

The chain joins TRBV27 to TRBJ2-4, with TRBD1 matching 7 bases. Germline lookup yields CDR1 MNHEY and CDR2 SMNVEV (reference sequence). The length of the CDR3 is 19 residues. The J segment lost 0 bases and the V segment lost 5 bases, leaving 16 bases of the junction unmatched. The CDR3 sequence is CASSPRQGSSQLAKNIQYF. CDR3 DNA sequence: TGTGCCAGCAGTCCCCGACAGGGATCATCACAATTAGCCAAAAACATTCAGTACTTC.

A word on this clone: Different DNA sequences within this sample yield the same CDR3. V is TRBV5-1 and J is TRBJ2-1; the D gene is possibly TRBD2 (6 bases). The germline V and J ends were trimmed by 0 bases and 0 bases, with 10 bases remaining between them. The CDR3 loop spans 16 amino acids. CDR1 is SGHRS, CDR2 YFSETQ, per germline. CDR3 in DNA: TGCGCCAGCAGCTTGGCCGGAGGGAGCTCCTACAATGAGCAGTTCTTC. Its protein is CASSLAGGSSYNEQFF.

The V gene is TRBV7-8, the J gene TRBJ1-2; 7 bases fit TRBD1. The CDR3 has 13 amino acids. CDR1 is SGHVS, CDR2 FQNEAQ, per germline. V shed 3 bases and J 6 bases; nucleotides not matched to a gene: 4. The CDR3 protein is CASSLTGLNGYTF. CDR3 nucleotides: TGTGCCAGCAGCTTGACAGGGTTAAATGGCTACACCTTC.

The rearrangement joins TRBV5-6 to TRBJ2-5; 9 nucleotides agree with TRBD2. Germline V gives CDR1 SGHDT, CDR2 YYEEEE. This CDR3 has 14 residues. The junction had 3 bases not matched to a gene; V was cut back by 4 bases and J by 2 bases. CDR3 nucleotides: TGTGCCAGCAGCCCGAGCGGGGGGCAAGAGACCCAGTACTTC. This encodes CASSPSGGQETQYF.